Below, 8 T cell receptor beta chains from the same sample are listed, as sequenced in a study of blood T cell repertoires in COVID-19. Profiled with immunoSEQ multiplex PCR; TCRdb holds only in-frame clones, not every one. Among around 310,000 clones, around 89% were seen once, and the ten largest hold roughly 4.1%. Sequenced input: peripheral blood. These receptors were collected from a woman aged 45-65 years with active or convalescent COVID-19.

A single count supports this clone. The genes are TRBV7-9 and TRBJ1-4, with 8 bases matching TRBD1. Trimming at V came to 3 bases and at J to 6 bases, leaving 6 bases not matched to a gene. Germline lookup yields CDR1 SEHNR and CDR2 FQNEAQ (reference sequence). The CDR3 is made up of 15 amino acids. This chain's CDR3 is CASSLRQGFDEKLFF. CDR3 bases: TGTGCCAGCAGCTTGCGACAGGGGTTCGATGAAAAACTGTTTTTT.

This chain uses TRBV24-1 with TRBJ2-5; TRBD1 matches at 11 bases. This CDR3 region has 16 residues. V lost 4 bases to trimming and J lost 6 bases; unmatched junction nucleotides: 9. Germline V gene lookup returns CDR1 KGHDR and CDR2 SFDVKD. CDR3 loop: CATSDLGGQGEQTQYF. CDR3 DNA: TGTGCCACCAGTGACTTGGGGGGACAGGGGGAACAGACCCAGTACTTC.

The chain carries TRBV7-2 and TRBJ1-6, with D perhaps TRBD1 (5 bases). This CDR3 contains 15 residues. The V end was cut by 5 bases, the J end by 7 bases, with 15 bases between. Germline-derived CDR1 and CDR2 are SGHTA and FQGNSA. This chain's CDR3 is CASSPGGGANSPLHF. CDR3 nucleotides: TGTGCCAGCAGCCCCGGGGGAGGGGCCAATTCACCCCTCCACTTT.

The rearrangement joins TRBV24-1 to TRBJ2-2; tentative D call: TRBD1 (5 bases). CDR1 and CDR2 from the germline V gene are KGHDR and SFDVKD. Trimming removed 7 bases at V and 3 bases at J, with 20 bases between. The CDR3 length is 17 residues. CDR3 sequence reads: CATRRTDMVPYTGELFF. CDR3 coding DNA: TGTGCCACCAGAAGAACGGACATGGTACCTTACACCGGGGAGCTGTTTTTT.

The table lists this clone with a count of one. This rearrangement joins TRBV9 to TRBJ2-3; D is possibly TRBD2 (6 bases). Germline assignment: CDR1 SGDLS and CDR2 YYNGEE. The V gene lost 3 bases and the J gene lost 7 bases, with 18 bases spanning the gap. The CDR3 has 15 amino acids. The CDR3 DNA reads as TGTGCCAGCAGCGGCCCCGGTGGTGGGAGGAATACGCAGTATTTT. This translates into CASSGPGGGRNTQYF.

V is TRBV6-5 and J is TRBJ1-6, with D tentatively TRBD1 (5 bases). The V gene lost 7 bases and the J gene lost 7 bases, with 17 bases spanning the gap. This CDR3 is built from 15 residues. Germline lookup yields CDR1 MNHEY and CDR2 SVGAGI. DNA for the CDR3: TGTGCCAGCATCTTCCGGGGGGAAAGCAATTCACCCCTCCACTTT. Amino acids: CASIFRGESNSPLHF.

V usage is TRBV19 and J usage is TRBJ2-7; perhaps TRBD2 as D (6 bases). The CDR3 is 16 residues long. CDR1 is LNHDA, CDR2 SQIVND, per germline (reference sequence). The V end was cut by 6 bases, the J end by 6 bases, with 24 bases between. CDR3 DNA sequence: TGTGCCAGTAGCCATCTCCTCTCCGGGAGAGTAACCGAGCAGTACTTC. Protein sequence: CASSHLLSGRVTEQYF.

This clone was seen a handful of times. This CDR3 reads CASSPGTGANQPQHF. The CDR3 DNA follows: TGTGCCAGCTCCCCAGGTACAGGGGCCAATCAGCCCCAGCATTTT. V and J are TRBV18 and TRBJ1-5; the match to TRBD1 covers 7 bases. V gave up 6 bases and J gave up 3 bases; unmatched junction bases: 8. CDR3 length: 15 residues. Germline assignment: CDR1 KGHSH and CDR2 LQKENI.